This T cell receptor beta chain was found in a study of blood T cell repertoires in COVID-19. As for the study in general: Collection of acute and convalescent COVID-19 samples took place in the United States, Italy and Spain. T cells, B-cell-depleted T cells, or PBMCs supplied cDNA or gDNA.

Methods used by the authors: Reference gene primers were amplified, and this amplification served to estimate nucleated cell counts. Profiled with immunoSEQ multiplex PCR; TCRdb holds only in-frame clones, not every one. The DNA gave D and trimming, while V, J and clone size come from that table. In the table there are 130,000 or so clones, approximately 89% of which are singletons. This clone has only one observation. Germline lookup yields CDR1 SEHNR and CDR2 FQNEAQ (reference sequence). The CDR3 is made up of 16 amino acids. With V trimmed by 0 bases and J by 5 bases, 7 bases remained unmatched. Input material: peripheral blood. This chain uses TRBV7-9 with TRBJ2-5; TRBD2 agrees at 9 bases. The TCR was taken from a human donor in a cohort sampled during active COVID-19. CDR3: CASSLAVSGGRETQYF. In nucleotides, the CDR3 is TGTGCCAGCAGCTTAGCAGTTAGCGGGGGCCGGGAGACCCAGTACTTC.